This T cell receptor (beta chain) is from a study of blood T cell repertoires in COVID-19. Background on the study: The study drew acute and convalescent COVID-19 samples from the United States, Italy and Spain.

Study processing details: Estimates of nucleated cell counts were drawn from the amplification of reference gene primers. Profiling relied on immunoSEQ multiplex PCR, and the TCRdb table lists in-frame clones only, not all of them. The DNA was the basis for D and trimming; V, J and clone size are from that table. There are 100,000 or so clones in the sample; 65% to 90% occur only once, and 6.5% to 9% lies in the top ten. Germline CDR1 and CDR2: MNHEY and SVGAGI. The CDR3 contains 12 residues. With 8 bases removed from V and 4 bases from J, the gap between germline ends came to 11 bases. The TCR sequence derives from a man aged 55 to 70 with acute or convalescent COVID-19. Sequencing was performed on peripheral blood. The gene calls are TRBV6-5 and TRBJ1-1; no firm D call. The CDR3 loop reads CASGHMGTEAFF. For the CDR3, the DNA is TGTGCCAGCGGGCATATGGGCACTGAAGCTTTCTTT.